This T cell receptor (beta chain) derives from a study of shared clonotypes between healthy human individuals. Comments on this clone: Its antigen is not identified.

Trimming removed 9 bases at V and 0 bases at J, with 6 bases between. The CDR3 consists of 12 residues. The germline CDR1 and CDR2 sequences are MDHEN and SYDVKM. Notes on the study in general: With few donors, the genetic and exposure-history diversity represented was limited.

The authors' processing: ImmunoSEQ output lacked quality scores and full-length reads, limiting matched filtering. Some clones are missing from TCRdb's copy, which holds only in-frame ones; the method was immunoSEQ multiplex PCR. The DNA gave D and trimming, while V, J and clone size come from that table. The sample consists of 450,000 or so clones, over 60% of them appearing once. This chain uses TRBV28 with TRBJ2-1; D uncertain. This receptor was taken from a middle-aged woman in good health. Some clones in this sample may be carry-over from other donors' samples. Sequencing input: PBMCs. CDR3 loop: CARPSSYNEQFF. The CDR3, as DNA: TGTGCCAGACCGAGCTCCTACAATGAGCAGTTCTTC.